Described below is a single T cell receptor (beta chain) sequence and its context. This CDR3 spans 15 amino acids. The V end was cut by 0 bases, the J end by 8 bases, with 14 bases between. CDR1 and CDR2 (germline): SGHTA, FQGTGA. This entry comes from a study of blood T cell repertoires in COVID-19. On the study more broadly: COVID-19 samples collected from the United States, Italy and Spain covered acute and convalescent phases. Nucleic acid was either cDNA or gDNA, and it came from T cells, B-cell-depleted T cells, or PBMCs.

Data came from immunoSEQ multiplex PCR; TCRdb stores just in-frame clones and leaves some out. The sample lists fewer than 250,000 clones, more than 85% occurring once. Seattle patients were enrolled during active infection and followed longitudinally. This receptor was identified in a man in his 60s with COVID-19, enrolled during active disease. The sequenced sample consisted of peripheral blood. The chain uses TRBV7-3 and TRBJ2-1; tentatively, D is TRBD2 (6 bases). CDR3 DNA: TGTGCCAGCAGCTTAACAGGGCTAGCGCTCGATGAGCAGTTCTTC. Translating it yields CASSLTGLALDEQFF. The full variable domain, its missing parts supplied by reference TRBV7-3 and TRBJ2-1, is GAGVSQTPSNKVTEKGKYVELRCDPISGHTALYWYRQSLGQGPEFLIYFQGTGAADDSGLPNDRFFAVRPEGSVSTLKIQRTERGDSAVYLCASSLTGLALDEQFFGPGTRLTVL.